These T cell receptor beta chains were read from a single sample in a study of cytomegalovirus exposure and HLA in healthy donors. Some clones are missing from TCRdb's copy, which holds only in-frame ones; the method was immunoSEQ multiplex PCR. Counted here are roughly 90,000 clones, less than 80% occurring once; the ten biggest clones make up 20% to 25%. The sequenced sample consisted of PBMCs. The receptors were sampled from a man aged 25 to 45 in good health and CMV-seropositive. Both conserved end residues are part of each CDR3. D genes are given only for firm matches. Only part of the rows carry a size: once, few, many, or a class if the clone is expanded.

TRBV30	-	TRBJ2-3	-	TGTGCCTGGAGTTTAGCAACAGATACGCAGTATTTT	CAWSLATDTQYF
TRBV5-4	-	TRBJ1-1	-	TGTGCCAGCAGCTTTTCCGGGAGTTCCGAAGCTTTCTTT	CASSFSGSSEAFF
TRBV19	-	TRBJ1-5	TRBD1	TGTGCCAGTAGTATCCCTGGACAGGGGGCGAGTGGCAATCAGCCCCAGCATTTT	CASSIPGQGASGNQPQHF
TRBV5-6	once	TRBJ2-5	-	TGTGCCAGCAGCGGGTGGGGGGGCGCGTGGACCCAGTACTTC	CASSGWGGAWTQYF
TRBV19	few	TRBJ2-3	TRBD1	TGTGCCACGTGGGACAGAAGGGCCCCAGATACGCAGTATTTT	CATWDRRAPDTQYF
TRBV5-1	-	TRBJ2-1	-	TGCGCCAGCAGCTTGGAAGGAGGGTCCTACAATGAGCAGTTCTTC	CASSLEGGSYNEQFF
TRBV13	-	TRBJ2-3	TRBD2	TGTGCCAGCAGCTTAGTCAGCGGGGTGGCACGGGATACGCAGTATTTT	CASSLVSGVARDTQYF
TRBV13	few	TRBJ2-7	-	TGTGCCAGCAGCTTAGCTCGGGACAAGAAGGCCTACGAGCAGTACTTC	CASSLARDKKAYEQYF
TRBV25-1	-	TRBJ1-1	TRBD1	TGTGCCAGCAGAGACAGGGGGAAGGCCGAAGCTTTCTTT	CASRDRGKAEAFF
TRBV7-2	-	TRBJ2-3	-	TGTGCCAGCAGCTCCGGGACTGGATACACAGATACGCAGTATTTT	CASSSGTGYTDTQYF
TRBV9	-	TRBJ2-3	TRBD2	TGTGCCAGCAGCGTAGGAGGTGGGGGGGGCACAGATACGCAGTATTTT	CASSVGGGGGTDTQYF
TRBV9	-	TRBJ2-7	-	TGTGCCAGCAGTATGACTGGAGGCTCCTACGAGCAGTACTTC	CASSMTGGSYEQYF
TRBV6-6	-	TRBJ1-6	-	TGTGCCAGCAGTTACTCGGGACTAATGGATTCACCCCTCCACTTT	CASSYSGLMDSPLHF
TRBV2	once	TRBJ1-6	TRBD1	TGTGCCAGCAGGCCGGACAGGGCTAATTCACCCCTCCACTTT	CASRPDRANSPLHF
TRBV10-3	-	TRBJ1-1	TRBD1	TGTGCCATCAGCCCGGGACAGGGGAACACTGAAGCTTTCTTT	CAISPGQGNTEAFF
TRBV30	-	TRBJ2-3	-	TGTGCCTGGAGTGTAGCCTCCACAGATACGCAGTATTTT	CAWSVASTDTQYF
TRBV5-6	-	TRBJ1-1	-	TGTGCCAGCAGCTTGGGGTTTGGGGCGAACACTGAAGCTTTCTTT	CASSLGFGANTEAFF
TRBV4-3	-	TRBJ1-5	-	TGCGCCAGCAGCCAAGAGGCCGGGGAGAGGGCTAATCAGCCCCAGCATTTT	CASSQEAGERANQPQHF
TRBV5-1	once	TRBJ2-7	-	TGCGCCAGCAGCTTTGAGGGCAACGAGCAGTACTTC	CASSFEGNEQYF
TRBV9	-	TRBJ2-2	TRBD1	TGTGCCAGCAGTGGAAAACAGGGGCCGAACACCGGGGAGCTGTTTTTT	CASSGKQGPNTGELFF
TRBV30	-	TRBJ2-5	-	TGTGCCTGGAGCCGAGGAAAGGAGACCCAGTACTTC	CAWSRGKETQYF
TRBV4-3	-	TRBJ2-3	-	TGCGCCAGCAGCCAAGAAGTAGCGAGCACAGATACGCAGTATTTT	CASSQEVASTDTQYF
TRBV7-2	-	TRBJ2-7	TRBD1	TGTGCCAGCAGCTTGGGACAGGGAAAAGCGCTTCCCTACGAGCAGTACTTC	CASSLGQGKALPYEQYF
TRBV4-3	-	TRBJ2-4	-	TGCGCCAGCAGCCATGCCACAGGTACTGGTGGTAACATTCAGTACTTC	CASSHATGTGGNIQYF
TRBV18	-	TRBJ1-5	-	TGTGCCAGCTCACCGTGGAGGGAGAGCAATCAGCCCCAGCATTTT	CASSPWRESNQPQHF
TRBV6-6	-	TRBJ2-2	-	TGTGCCAGCAGTTACCCAGGGTTGGCGGCCGGGGAGCTGTTTTTT	CASSYPGLAAGELFF
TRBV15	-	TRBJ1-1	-	TGTGCCACCAGCAGAGGCGGCGAATTGAACACTGAAGCTTTCTTT	CATSRGGELNTEAFF
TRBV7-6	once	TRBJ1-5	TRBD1	TGTGCCAGCAGCTTAGCGTCTCCTGGACAGGATAGCAATCAGCCCCAGCATTTT	CASSLASPGQDSNQPQHF
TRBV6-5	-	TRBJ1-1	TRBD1	TGTGCCAGCAGTTCATATCCAGGGGGAAGGACTGAAGCTTTCTTT	CASSSYPGGRTEAFF
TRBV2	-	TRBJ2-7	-	TGTGCCAGCAGTGAGGACAGTCGCTCGTCCGAGCAGTACTTC	CASSEDSRSSEQYF
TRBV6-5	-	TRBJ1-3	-	TGTGCCAGCAAAATCGACAGTGGTGGAAACACCATATATTTT	CASKIDSGGNTIYF
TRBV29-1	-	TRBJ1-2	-	TGCAGCGTCCCTCGTTCTGGGAGAATCTATGGCTACACCTTC	CSVPRSGRIYGYTF
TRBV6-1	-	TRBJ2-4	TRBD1	TGTGCCAGCAGTGGGGAAGGGACAGGGGGCAGAAACATTCAGTACTTC	CASSGEGTGGRNIQYF
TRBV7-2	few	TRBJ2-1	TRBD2	TGTGCCAGCAGCCCAGGACTAGCGCCGTACAATGAGCAGTTCTTC	CASSPGLAPYNEQFF
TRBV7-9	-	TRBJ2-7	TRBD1	TGTGCCAGCAGCAAGCGGGACAGGGAGAACTACGAGCAGTACTTC	CASSKRDRENYEQYF
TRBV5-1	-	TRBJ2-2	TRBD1	TGCGCCAGCGGTCCGGGACAGGTCACCGGGGAGCTGTTTTTT	CASGPGQVTGELFF
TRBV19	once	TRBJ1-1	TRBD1	TGTGCCAGTAGTACCCCCCGGACAGGGAACACTGAAGCTTTCTTT	CASSTPRTGNTEAFF
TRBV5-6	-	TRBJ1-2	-	TGTGCCAGCAGCTTGAGTGTTTTGGCAGGGGAAGGCTACACCTTC	CASSLSVLAGEGYTF
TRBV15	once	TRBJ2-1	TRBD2	TGTGCCACCAGTACCCGGCTAGCGGGAGTGGTTGAGCAGTTCTTC	CATSTRLAGVVEQFF
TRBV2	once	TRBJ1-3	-	TGTGCCAGCAGTAGGACGGGAGCTGGAAACACCATATATTTT	CASSRTGAGNTIYF
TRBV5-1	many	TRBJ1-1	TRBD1	TGCGCCAGCAGCCCACAGGGGGCGGGTCCAGAAGCTTTCTTT	CASSPQGAGPEAFF
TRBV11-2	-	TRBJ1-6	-	TGTGCCAGCAGCATAAACTCCCTAAATTCACCCCTCCACTTT	CASSINSLNSPLHF
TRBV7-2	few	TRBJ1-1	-	TGTGCCAGCAGCTATTTGAGGACTGAAGCTTTCTTT	CASSYLRTEAFF
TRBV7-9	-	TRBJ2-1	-	TGTGCCAGCAGCGTCTGGGGGGGGCACGGGAATGAGCAGTTCTTC	CASSVWGGHGNEQFF
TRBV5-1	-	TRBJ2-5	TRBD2	TGCGCCAGCAGCCTACCGTTACTAGCGGGGGGGAAAGAGACCCAGTACTTC	CASSLPLLAGGKETQYF
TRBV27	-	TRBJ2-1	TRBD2	TGTGCCAGCAGCCCTGTAACTAGCGGCAATGAGCAGTTCTTC	CASSPVTSGNEQFF
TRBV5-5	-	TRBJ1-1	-	TGTGCCAGCAGCGGGCAAAATTGGGGCGCCGCTGAAGCTTTCTTT	CASSGQNWGAAEAFF
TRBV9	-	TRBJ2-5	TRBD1	TGTGCCAGCAGCGTAGGACAGGGGGAGACCCAGTACTTC	CASSVGQGETQYF
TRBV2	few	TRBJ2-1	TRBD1	TGTGCCAGCAGTGCCCTCACAGGGGGTGAGCAGTTCTTC	CASSALTGGEQFF
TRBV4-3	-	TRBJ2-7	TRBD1	TGCGCCAGCAGCCAAGATCTGGGGCAGGGGGACGAGCAGTACTTC	CASSQDLGQGDEQYF
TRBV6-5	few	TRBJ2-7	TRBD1	TGTGCCAGCAGTAGTCCGGGACAGGGGGTTGATGCGCAGTACTTC	CASSSPGQGVDAQYF
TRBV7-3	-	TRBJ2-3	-	TGTGCCAGCCGAATCTCCGGGAGTGATACGCAGTATTTT	CASRISGSDTQYF
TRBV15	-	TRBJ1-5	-	TGTGCCACCAGCAGGGAAAGGGGCGGCAATCAGCCCCAGCATTTT	CATSRERGGNQPQHF
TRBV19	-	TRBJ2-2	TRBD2	TGTGCCAGTAGCGGACTAGCGTCCACCGGGGAGCTGTTTTTT	CASSGLASTGELFF
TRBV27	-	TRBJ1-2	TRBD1	TGTGCCAGCTCTGAACACCGGGACAGCGGTTATGGCTACACCTTC	CASSEHRDSGYGYTF
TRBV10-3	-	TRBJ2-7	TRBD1	TGTGCCATCTCGGGGGCTGACAGGGGGCGGGAAGAGCAGTACTTC	CAISGADRGREEQYF